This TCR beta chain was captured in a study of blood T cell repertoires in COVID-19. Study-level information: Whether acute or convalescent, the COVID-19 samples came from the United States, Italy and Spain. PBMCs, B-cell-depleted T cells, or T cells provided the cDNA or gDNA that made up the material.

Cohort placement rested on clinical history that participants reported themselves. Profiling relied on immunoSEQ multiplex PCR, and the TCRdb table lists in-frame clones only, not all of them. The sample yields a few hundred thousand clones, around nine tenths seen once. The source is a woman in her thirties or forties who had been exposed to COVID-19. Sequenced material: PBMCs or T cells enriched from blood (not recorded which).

The CDR3 reads CASSLRQGTGELFF. The CDR3 coding sequence is TGTGCCAGCAGCCTCCGACAGGGGACCGGGGAGCTGTTTTTT. The rearrangement joins TRBV5-4 to TRBJ2-2; 8 bases agree with TRBD1. V was clipped by 4 bases and J by 5 bases; unmatched bases: 4. The length of the CDR3 is 14 residues. Germline V gene sequence: CDR1 SGHNT, CDR2 YYREEE (reference sequence). Combining the CDR3 with reference TRBV5-4 and TRBJ2-2 gives the whole variable domain ETGVTQSPTHLIKTRGQQVTLRCSSQSGHNTVSWYQQALGQGPQFIFQYYREEENGRGNFPPRFSGLQFPNYSSELNVNALELDDSALYLCASSLRQGTGELFFGEGSRLTVL.